This is a list of T cell receptor beta chains from one sample in a study of a mutant IDH1 vaccine in newly diagnosed glioma. Their antigens remain unidentified. The repertoire was sequenced with immunoSEQ multiplex PCR; TCRdb's copy has only in-frame clones and lacks some. The table includes tens of thousands of clones, approximately 65% detected once. Sequenced here: peripheral blood mononuclear cells (PBMCs), sampled from a glioma patient whose treatment included an IDH1 peptide vaccine. The receptors were gathered from a man aged 35 to 55 with glioma. Some clones in this sample may be carry-over from other donors' samples. The CDR3 runs from the conserved cysteine through the conserved F or W. D genes are given only for firm matches. Clone size is not always given. Where it is, it says once, few, many or a class for expanded clones.

d_call	v_call	j_call	clone_size	cdr3_aa	cdr3_nt
TRBD1	TRBV6-5	TRBJ2-1	-	CASRPGQGTNEQFF	TGTGCCAGCAGGCCCGGACAGGGTACCAATGAGCAGTTCTTC
TRBD1	TRBV6-6	TRBJ1-5	-	CASSYSGQAGNQPQHF	TGTGCCAGCAGTTACTCGGGACAGGCTGGCAATCAGCCCCAGCATTTT
-	TRBV29-1	TRBJ2-5	-	CSVEVLEGATQYF	TGCAGCGTTGAAGTTTTAGAGGGCGCGACCCAGTACTTC
-	TRBV19	TRBJ1-1	-	CASSIGAVKGTEAFF	TGTGCCAGTAGTATAGGGGCAGTAAAAGGCACTGAAGCTTTCTTT
-	TRBV18	TRBJ2-2	-	CASSSLDGMAGLFF	TGTGCCAGCTCATCTCTCGACGGGATGGCTGGGCTGTTTTTT
TRBD1	TRBV10-1	TRBJ2-1	few	CASSRQGATYNEQFF	TGCGCCAGCAGCAGACAGGGGGCGACCTACAATGAGCAGTTCTTC
-	TRBV7-9	TRBJ1-1	few	CASSSRGRGNTEAFF	TGTGCCAGCAGCTCCCGTGGGAGAGGGAACACTGAAGCTTTCTTT
-	TRBV5-1	TRBJ2-2	few	CASKGTGSTGELFF	TGCGCCAGCAAAGGGACGGGTTCGACCGGGGAGCTGTTTTTT
-	TRBV30	TRBJ1-6	-	CAWSGDGGNSPLHF	TGTGCCTGGAGTGGGGATGGTGGGAATTCACCCCTCCACTTT
TRBD2	TRBV2	TRBJ2-7	-	CASSEEGGLDEQYF	TGTGCCAGCAGTGAAGAAGGGGGACTAGACGAGCAGTACTTC
TRBD2	TRBV5-4	TRBJ2-5	-	CASSRLAGGQETQYF	TGTGCCAGCAGTCGACTAGCGGGGGGGCAAGAGACCCAGTACTTC
TRBD1	TRBV2	TRBJ1-4	-	CASSRQGYEKLFF	TGTGCCAGCAGCAGACAGGGATATGAAAAACTGTTTTTT
-	TRBV9	TRBJ2-6	-	CASTQGSGANVLTF	TGTGCCAGCACCCAGGGGTCTGGGGCCAACGTCCTGACTTTC
-	TRBV6-6	TRBJ1-6	-	CASSQDTGNDSPLHF	TGTGCCAGCAGTCAGGATACAGGGAATGATTCACCCCTCCACTTT
-	TRBV6-5	TRBJ2-1	-	CASSYEGGPYNEQFF	TGTGCCAGCAGTTACGAAGGGGGGCCGTACAATGAGCAGTTCTTC
TRBD1	TRBV11-1	TRBJ1-1	-	CASSLGFSGGAFF	TGTGCCAGCAGCTTAGGTTTCTCAGGGGGCGCTTTCTTT
-	TRBV6-5	TRBJ1-4	-	CASRPSNPPEKLFF	TGTGCCAGCAGGCCCAGCAATCCCCCAGAAAAACTGTTTTTT
-	TRBV25-1	TRBJ2-7	-	CASSEFALGAHEQYF	TGTGCCAGCAGTGAATTCGCTCTGGGCGCCCACGAGCAGTACTTC
-	TRBV5-4	TRBJ1-2	once	CASSLDRALGYTF	TGTGCCAGCAGCTTGGACAGAGCCCTTGGCTACACCTTC
-	TRBV25-1	TRBJ1-1	-	CASSESRTNRKNTEAFF	TGTGCCAGCAGTGAATCTCGGACAAACAGAAAGAACACTGAAGCTTTCTTT
-	TRBV7-9	TRBJ2-7	few	CASSLVGQNYEQYF	TGTGCCAGCAGCTTAGTAGGACAGAACTACGAGCAGTACTTC
-	TRBV6-5	TRBJ2-2	few	CASSTGFAGELFF	TGTGCCAGCAGTACGGGATTTGCGGGGGAGCTGTTTTTT
-	TRBV6-5	TRBJ1-5	-	CASSPRHSHQPQHF	TGTGCCAGCTCTCCGCGGCACAGCCATCAGCCCCAGCATTTT
-	TRBV5-1	TRBJ2-1	medium-sized	CASIRNPTATGYNEQFF	TGCGCCAGCATAAGGAACCCGACAGCGACCGGGTACAATGAGCAGTTCTTC
TRBD2	TRBV5-1	TRBJ2-5	few	CASSLVAGGRQETQYF	TGCGCCAGCAGCTTGGTGGCGGGGGGGCGTCAAGAGACCCAGTACTTC
-	TRBV30	TRBJ1-2	-	CAWLDTGYGYTF	TGTGCCTGGTTGGACACGGGCTATGGCTACACCTTC
-	TRBV27	TRBJ2-1	once	CASSPGSYNEQFF	TGTGCCAGCAGTCCAGGGTCCTACAATGAGCAGTTCTTC
-	TRBV6-6	TRBJ1-1	few	CASSYSGQGLSTEAFF	TGTGCCAGCAGTTACTCGGGCCAGGGTCTGTCCACTGAAGCTTTCTTT
TRBD1	TRBV30	TRBJ2-5	-	CAWSVQGKPQAKTQYF	TGTGCCTGGAGTGTACAGGGGAAGCCCCAGGCGAAGACCCAGTACTTC
-	TRBV7-2	TRBJ2-7	-	CASSRPGVYEQYF	TGTGCCAGCAGCCGCCCGGGCGTTTACGAGCAGTACTTC
-	TRBV5-1	TRBJ1-2	-	CASSPLGLNYGYTF	TGCGCCAGCAGCCCACTAGGACTTAACTATGGCTACACCTTC
-	TRBV29-1	TRBJ2-3	-	CSVGTAGTDTQYF	TGCAGCGTTGGGACAGCCGGCACAGATACGCAGTATTTT
-	TRBV7-9	TRBJ2-2	-	CASSPTRDTGELFF	TGTGCCAGCAGCCCGACCAGGGACACCGGGGAGCTGTTTTTT
TRBD1	TRBV29-1	TRBJ2-1	-	CSAETGGSYNEQFF	TGCAGCGCAGAAACAGGGGGCTCCTACAATGAGCAGTTCTTC
TRBD1	TRBV5-4	TRBJ1-2	-	CASSSVGTGKGGYTF	TGTGCCAGCAGCAGCGTCGGGACAGGGAAGGGTGGCTACACCTTC
-	TRBV30	TRBJ1-4	few	CAWSVWGEKLFF	TGTGCCTGGAGTGTCTGGGGTGAAAAACTGTTTTTT
-	TRBV6-4	TRBJ1-4	once	CASSEVVTYRNEKLFF	TGTGCCAGCAGTGAAGTGGTCACATACCGTAATGAAAAACTGTTTTTT
TRBD1	TRBV7-2	TRBJ1-5	-	CASSLVGQGVNQPQHF	TGTGCCAGCAGCTTAGTAGGGCAGGGGGTCAATCAGCCCCAGCATTTT
-	TRBV27	TRBJ2-7	-	CASSLVDGYEQYF	TGTGCCAGCAGTTTGGTAGACGGCTACGAGCAGTACTTC
-	TRBV11-3	TRBJ2-3	-	CASSLDTTDTQYF	TGTGCCAGCAGCTTAGATACCACAGATACGCAGTATTTT
-	TRBV19	TRBJ2-7	few	CASSTTFSGRFSYEQYF	TGTGCCAGTAGCACAACCTTTTCGGGACGGTTCTCCTACGAGCAGTACTTC
-	TRBV4-1	TRBJ1-1	-	CASSHSMNTEAFF	TGCGCCAGCAGCCATTCGATGAACACTGAAGCTTTCTTT
-	TRBV6-1	TRBJ1-2	-	CASSEGQADYGYTF	TGTGCCAGCAGTGAAGGGCAGGCAGACTATGGCTACACCTTC
TRBD1	TRBV19	TRBJ2-2	-	CASRRQGSTGELFF	TGTGCCAGTAGGCGACAGGGAAGCACCGGGGAGCTGTTTTTT
TRBD2	TRBV10-1	TRBJ2-7	-	CASSELWASGSHEQYF	TGCGCCAGCAGTGAACTCTGGGCTAGCGGGTCCCACGAGCAGTACTTC
TRBD1	TRBV6-5	TRBJ2-5	-	CASRLTGGETQYF	TGTGCCAGCAGGCTCACAGGGGGCGAGACCCAGTACTTC